This paragraph reports one TCR beta chain. This specimen comes from a study of identical twins. TCRdb reprocessed the 5' RACE reads via MiXCR and lists one record per CDR3 protein. The data show 600,000 to 850,000 distinct CDR3 sequences, 15% to 20% seen once. The CDR3 is made up of 16 amino acids. The V gene end was trimmed by 6 bases and the J gene end by 5 bases; junction bases not matched to a gene: 7. Per the germline V gene, CDR1 is MNHNS and CDR2 is SASEGT. This sample also appeared in a second study, on T cells expressing NK-cell markers. That paper notes: The study drew TCR beta repertoires from sorted CD3+CD56+NKG2C+, CD3+CD56+NKG2C- and CD3+CD56-NKG2C+ T cells. Out of eight donors sequenced, seven tested HCMV-seropositive and the remaining one seronegative. Researchers report these clonotypes also headed the CD3+CD56-NKG2C+ fraction in several donors. Clarity on HCMV specificity was lacking for the expanded NKG2C+ T cell clones.

What was sequenced was PBMCs. The chain combines TRBV6-1 with TRBJ2-1, with 13 positions matching TRBD2. This sequence was found in a woman between 18 and 29 years old in good health. The CDR3 DNA is TGTGCCAGCAGCCCGCGACTAGCGGGGGGTGACAATGAGCAGTTCTTC. This gives the protein CASSPRLAGGDNEQFF.